The 11 T cell receptor beta chains listed next were all sequenced from one sample in a study of T cell changes during pregnancy in multiple sclerosis. Using immunoSEQ multiplex PCR, the repertoire was profiled, and TCRdb retains in-frame clones only, with some absent. The sample yields some 110,000 clones, around nine tenths seen once. The material was peripheral blood, obtained in the third trimester of pregnancy. The receptors were sampled from a female donor with multiple sclerosis, enrolled in a pregnancy study.

The chain carries TRBV7-9 and TRBJ2-3; 10 positions agree with TRBD2. Germline values: CDR1 SEHNR, CDR2 FQNEAQ (reference sequence). This CDR3 comprises 18 residues. V lost 3 bases to trimming and J lost 2 bases; unmatched junction nucleotides: 11. CDR3 in amino acids: CASSFRLAGGLITDTQYF. The DNA of the CDR3 is TGTGCCAGCAGCTTTAGATTAGCGGGGGGTCTTATCACAGATACGCAGTATTTT. The full variable domain, completed using reference TRBV7-9 and TRBJ2-3, is DTGVSQNPRHKITKRGQNVTFRCDPISEHNRLYWYRQTLGQGPEFLTYFQNEAQLEKSRLLSDRFSAERPKGSFSTLEIQRTEQGDSAMYLCASSFRLAGGLITDTQYFGPGTRLTVL.

The genes are TRBV7-9 and TRBJ2-1; 12 nucleotides align to TRBD2. With V trimmed by 5 bases and J by 9 bases, 14 bases remained unmatched. The length of the CDR3 is 17 residues. From germline, CDR1 is SEHNR and CDR2 FQNEAQ (reference sequence). The CDR3 region is CASSPSLPSGGAAEQFF. The CDR3, as DNA: TGTGCCAGCAGCCCATCTCTCCCTAGCGGGGGGGCCGCTGAGCAGTTCTTC.

The gene calls are TRBV18 and TRBJ2-1; TRBD1 matches at 7 bases. V dropped 0 bases and J dropped 6; count of bases not matched to a gene: 8. Germline loops: CDR1 KGHSH, CDR2 LQKENI. This CDR3 comprises 16 residues. CDR3 sequence (DNA): TGTGCCAGCTCACCACCGAGCGTGACAGGGACCAATGAGCAGTTCTTC. Translation: CASSPPSVTGTNEQFF.

The chain combines TRBV5-1 with TRBJ2-7, with 10 bases aligning to TRBD2. The CDR3 loop spans 16 amino acids. Per the germline V gene, CDR1 is SGHRS and CDR2 is YFSETQ. The J segment lost 2 bases and the V segment lost 0 bases, leaving 5 bases of the junction unmatched. The CDR3 DNA follows: TGCGCCAGCAGCTTGGGTCTAGCGGGGGTAGCCTACGAGCAGTACTTC. This encodes CASSLGLAGVAYEQYF.

This chain links TRBV18 with TRBJ1-4; D call uncertain. The CDR3 is 16 residues long. V shed 3 bases and J shed 0 bases, with 11 bases lying between them. CDR1 and CDR2 from the germline V gene are KGHSH and LQKENI. CDR3 in DNA: TGTGCCAGCTCACCCTTCCATCTATCAACTAATGAAAAACTGTTTTTT. It is translated as CASSPFHLSTNEKLFF.

This clone was recorded once. The genes are TRBV7-3 and TRBJ2-7, with TRBD2 identical over 9 bases. This CDR3 is 12 amino acids long. Germline V gives CDR1 SGHTA, CDR2 FQGTGA. With 2 bases clipped from V and 11 bases from J, the junction kept 4 bases outside the gene matches. This chain's CDR3 is CASSLAGGIKYF. In DNA form, the CDR3 reads TGTGCCAGCAGCTTAGCGGGAGGGATAAAGTACTTC.

This CDR3 is CASSRTSGIPYEQYF. In nucleotides, the CDR3 is TGTGCCAGCAGCCGGACTAGCGGGATACCGTACGAGCAGTACTTC. V usage is TRBV6-1 and J usage is TRBJ2-7; TRBD2 matches at 12 bases. Germline V gives CDR1 MNHNS, CDR2 SASEGT. The ends lost 6 bases at V and 4 bases at J; junction bases unmatched: 7. The CDR3 contains 15 residues.

The CDR3 region is CASSDLEGHEQYF. Here the CDR3 DNA reads TGTGCCAGCAGTGATTTGGAGGGGCACGAGCAGTACTTC. The chain uses TRBV25-1 and TRBJ2-7; TRBD2 is a possible D gene (6 bases). The CDR3 runs to 13 residues. V dropped 3 bases and J dropped 5 bases, with 11 bases sitting between them. CDR1 and CDR2 (germline): MGHDK, SYGVNS.

The CDR3 is CASRSQGANNEKLFF. The CDR3 coding sequence is TGTGCCAGTAGGTCACAGGGGGCGAATAATGAAAAACTGTTTTTT. The chain couples TRBV19 to TRBJ1-4; 9 bases line up with TRBD1. The CDR3 has 15 residues. CDR1 and CDR2 from the germline V gene are LNHDA and SQIVND (reference sequence). With 6 bases clipped from V and 4 bases from J, the junction kept 6 bases outside the gene matches.

The chain combines TRBV5-4 with TRBJ2-5; TRBD1 agrees at 9 bases. CDR1 is SGHNT and CDR2 is YYREEE in the germline V gene (reference sequence). V lost 0 bases to trimming and J lost 1 base; unmatched junction nucleotides: 4. The CDR3 loop spans 16 amino acids. CDR3 nucleotide sequence: TGTGCCAGCAGCTTGGACGGGACAGGGACCCAAGAGACCCAGTACTTC. Translated: CASSLDGTGTQETQYF.

The CDR3 DNA reads as TGTGCCAGCTCAACTACGGACAGGGAGTACTACAATGAGCAGTTCTTC. Protein sequence: CASSTTDREYYNEQFF. The chain uses TRBV18 and TRBJ2-1; 8 bases map to TRBD1. The germline V gene encodes CDR1 KGHSH and CDR2 LQKENI. With V trimmed by 5 bases and J by 3 bases, 9 bases remained unmatched. The CDR3 contains 16 residues.